This TCR beta chain is drawn from a study of T cell responses to AZD1222 COVID-19 vaccine. Study-wide results and caveats: It was only after the peak T cell response that any repertoires were sampled.

A note on this clone: Its antigen is currently unknown.

Method: immunoSEQ multiplex PCR; TCRdb's copy keeps in-frame clones and lacks some. The data contain 95,000 to 150,000 clones, 80% to 90% of them singletons. The CDR3 runs to 15 residues. The germline CDR1 and CDR2 sequences are KGHSH and LQKENI. Trimming shortened V by 2 bases and J by 9 bases, and 14 bases separated the two germline ends. Source: peripheral blood, taken on day 0 of AZD1222 vaccination. This receptor was identified in an adult in good health. J is TRBJ1-6 and V is TRBV18; the D is unclear. CDR3 DNA: TGTGCCAGCTCACCATCCGGGGTGGGTGGTTCACCCCTCCACTTT. Protein product: CASSPSGVGGSPLHF.